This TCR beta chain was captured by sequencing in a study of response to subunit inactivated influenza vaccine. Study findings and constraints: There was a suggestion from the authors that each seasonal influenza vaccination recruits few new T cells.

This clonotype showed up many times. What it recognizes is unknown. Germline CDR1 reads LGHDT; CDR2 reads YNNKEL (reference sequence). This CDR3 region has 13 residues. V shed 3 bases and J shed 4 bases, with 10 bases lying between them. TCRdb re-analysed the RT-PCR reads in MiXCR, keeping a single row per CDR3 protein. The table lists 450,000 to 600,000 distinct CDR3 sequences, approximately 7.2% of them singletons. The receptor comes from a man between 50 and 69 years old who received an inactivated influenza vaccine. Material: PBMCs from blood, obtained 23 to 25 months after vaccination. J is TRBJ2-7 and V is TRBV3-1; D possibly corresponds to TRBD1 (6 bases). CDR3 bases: TGTGCCAGCAGCCACGGACAGTTATACGAGCAGTACTTC. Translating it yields CASSHGQLYEQYF.